Sequencing of this TCR beta chain was carried out in a study of T cell responses to AZD1222 COVID-19 vaccine. Libraries were prepared by immunoSEQ multiplex PCR; TCRdb keeps only in-frame clonotypes and omits some of them. The sample lists around 91,000 clones; 70% to 90% were seen once. General study results and limits: Unmutated variant regions are reportedly targeted by nearly half of spike-specific TCRs. Scientists sampled the repertoires only once the peak T cell response had passed. The sample set comprised mostly white British donors with more females, and clonal diversity was possibly underestimated.

V lost 2 bases and J lost 5, with 7 bases in between. The V gene's germline CDR1 is MNHNS and CDR2 SASEGT. The length of the CDR3 is 12 residues. Concerning this clone: Its antigen is not known.

The V and J genes are TRBV6-1 and TRBJ2-7; no clear D gene. The material was peripheral blood, obtained on day 0 of AZD1222 vaccination. The TCR comes from an adult in good health. CDR3 bases: TGTGCCAGCAGTGAAACTGAAAACGAGCAGTACTTC. Translation: CASSETENEQYF.